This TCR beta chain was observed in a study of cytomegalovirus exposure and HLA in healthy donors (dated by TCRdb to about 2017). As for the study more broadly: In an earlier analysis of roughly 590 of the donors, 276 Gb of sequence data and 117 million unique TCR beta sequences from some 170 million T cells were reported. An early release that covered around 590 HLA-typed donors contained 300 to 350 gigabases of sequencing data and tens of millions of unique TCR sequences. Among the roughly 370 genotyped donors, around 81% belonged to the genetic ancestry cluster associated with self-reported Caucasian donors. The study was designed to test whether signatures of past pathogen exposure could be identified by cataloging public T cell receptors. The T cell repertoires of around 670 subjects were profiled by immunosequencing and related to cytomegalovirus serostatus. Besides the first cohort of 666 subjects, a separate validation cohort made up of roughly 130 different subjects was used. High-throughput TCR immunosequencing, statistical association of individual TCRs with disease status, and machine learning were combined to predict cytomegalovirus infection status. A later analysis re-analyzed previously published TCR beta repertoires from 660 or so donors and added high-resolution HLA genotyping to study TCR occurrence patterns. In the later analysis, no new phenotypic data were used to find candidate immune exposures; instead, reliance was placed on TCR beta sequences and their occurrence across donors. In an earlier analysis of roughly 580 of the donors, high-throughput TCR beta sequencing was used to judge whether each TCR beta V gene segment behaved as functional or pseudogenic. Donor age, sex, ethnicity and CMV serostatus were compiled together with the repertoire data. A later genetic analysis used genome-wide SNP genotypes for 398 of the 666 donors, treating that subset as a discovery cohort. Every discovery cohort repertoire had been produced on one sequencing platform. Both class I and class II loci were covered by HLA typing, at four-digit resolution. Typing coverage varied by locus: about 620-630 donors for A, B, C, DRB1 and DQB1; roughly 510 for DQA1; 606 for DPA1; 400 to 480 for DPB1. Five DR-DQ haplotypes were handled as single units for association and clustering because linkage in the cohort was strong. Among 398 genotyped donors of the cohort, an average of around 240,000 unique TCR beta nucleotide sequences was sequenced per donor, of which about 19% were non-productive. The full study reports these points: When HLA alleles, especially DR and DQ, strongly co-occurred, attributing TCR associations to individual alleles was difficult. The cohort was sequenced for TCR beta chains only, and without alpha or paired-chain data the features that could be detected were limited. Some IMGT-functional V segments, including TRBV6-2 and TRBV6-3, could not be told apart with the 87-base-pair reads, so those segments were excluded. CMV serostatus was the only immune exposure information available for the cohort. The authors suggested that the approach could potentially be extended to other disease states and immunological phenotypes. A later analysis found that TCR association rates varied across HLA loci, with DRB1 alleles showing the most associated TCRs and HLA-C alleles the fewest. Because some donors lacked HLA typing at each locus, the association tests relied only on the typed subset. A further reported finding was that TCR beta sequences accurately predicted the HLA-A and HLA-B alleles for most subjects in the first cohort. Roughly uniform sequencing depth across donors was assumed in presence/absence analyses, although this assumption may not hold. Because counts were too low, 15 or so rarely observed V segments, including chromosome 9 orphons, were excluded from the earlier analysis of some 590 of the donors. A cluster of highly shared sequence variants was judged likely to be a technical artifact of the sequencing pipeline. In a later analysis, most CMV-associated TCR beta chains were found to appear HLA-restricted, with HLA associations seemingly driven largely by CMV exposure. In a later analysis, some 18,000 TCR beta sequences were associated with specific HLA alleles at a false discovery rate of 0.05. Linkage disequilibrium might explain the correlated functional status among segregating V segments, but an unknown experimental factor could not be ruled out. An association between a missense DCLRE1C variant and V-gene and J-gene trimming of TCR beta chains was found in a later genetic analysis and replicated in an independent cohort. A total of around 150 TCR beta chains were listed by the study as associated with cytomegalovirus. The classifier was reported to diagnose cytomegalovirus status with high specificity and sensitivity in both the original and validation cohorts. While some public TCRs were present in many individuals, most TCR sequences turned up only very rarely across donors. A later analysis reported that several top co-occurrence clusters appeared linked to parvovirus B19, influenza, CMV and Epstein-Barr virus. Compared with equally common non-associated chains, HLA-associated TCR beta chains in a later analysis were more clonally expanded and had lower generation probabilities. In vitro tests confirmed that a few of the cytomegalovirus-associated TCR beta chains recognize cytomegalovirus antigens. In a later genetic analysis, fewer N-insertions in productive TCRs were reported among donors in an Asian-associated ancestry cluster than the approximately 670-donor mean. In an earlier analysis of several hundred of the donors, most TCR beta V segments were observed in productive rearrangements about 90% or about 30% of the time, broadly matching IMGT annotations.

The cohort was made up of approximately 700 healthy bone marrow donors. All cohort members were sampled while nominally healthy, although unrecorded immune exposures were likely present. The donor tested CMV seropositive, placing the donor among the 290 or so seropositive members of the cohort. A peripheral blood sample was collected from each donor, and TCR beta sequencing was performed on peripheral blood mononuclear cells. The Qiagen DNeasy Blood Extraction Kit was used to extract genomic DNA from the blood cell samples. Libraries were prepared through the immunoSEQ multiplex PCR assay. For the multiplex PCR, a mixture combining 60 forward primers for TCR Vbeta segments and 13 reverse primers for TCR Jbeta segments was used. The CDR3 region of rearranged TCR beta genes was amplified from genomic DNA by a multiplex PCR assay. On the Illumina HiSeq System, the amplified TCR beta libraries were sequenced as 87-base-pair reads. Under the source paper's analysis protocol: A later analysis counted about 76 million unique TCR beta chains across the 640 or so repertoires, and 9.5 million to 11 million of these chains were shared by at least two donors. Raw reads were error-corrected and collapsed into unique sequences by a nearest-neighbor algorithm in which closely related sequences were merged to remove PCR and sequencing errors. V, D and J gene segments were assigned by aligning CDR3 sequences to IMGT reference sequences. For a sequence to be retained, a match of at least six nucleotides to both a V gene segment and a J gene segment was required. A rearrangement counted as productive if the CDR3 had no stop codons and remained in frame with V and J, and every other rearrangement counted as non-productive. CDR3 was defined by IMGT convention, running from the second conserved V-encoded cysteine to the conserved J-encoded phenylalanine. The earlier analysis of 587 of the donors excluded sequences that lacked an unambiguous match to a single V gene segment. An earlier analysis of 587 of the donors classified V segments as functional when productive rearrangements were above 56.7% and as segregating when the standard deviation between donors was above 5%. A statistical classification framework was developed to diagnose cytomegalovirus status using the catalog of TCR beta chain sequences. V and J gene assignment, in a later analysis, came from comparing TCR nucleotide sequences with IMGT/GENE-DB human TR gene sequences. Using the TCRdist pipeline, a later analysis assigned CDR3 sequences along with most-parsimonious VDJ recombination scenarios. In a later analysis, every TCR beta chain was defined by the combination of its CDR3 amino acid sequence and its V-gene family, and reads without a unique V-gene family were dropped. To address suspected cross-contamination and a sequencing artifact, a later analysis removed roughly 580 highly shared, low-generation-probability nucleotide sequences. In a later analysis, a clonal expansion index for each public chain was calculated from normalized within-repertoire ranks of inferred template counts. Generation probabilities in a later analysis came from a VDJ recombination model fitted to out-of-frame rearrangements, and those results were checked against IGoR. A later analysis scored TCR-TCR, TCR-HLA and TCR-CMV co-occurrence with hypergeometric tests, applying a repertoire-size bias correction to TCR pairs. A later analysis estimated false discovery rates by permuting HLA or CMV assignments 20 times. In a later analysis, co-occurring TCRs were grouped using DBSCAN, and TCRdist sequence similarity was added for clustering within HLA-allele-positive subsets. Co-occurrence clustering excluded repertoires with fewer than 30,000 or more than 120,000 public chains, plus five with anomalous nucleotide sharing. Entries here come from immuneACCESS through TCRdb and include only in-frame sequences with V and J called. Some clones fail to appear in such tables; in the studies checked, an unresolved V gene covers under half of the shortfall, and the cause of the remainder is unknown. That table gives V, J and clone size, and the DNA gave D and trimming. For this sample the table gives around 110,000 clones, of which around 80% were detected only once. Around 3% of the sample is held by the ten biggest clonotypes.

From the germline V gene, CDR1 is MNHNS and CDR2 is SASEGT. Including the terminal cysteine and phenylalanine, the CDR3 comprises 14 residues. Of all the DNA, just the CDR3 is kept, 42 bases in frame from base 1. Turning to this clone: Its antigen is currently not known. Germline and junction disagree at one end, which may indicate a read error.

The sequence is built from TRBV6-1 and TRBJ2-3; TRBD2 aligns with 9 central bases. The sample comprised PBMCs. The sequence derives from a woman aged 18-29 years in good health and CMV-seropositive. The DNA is TGTGCCAGCAGTGCGCTAGCGGGACCAGATGCGCAGTATTTT. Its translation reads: CASSALAGPDAQYF.